The sequence of this T cell receptor (beta chain) was determined in a study of OX40 agonist ivuxolimab in advanced cancers. As for the study in general: Males comprised roughly four fifths of the group, whose mean age was approximately 62 years (range roughly 20 to 90). Partial responses were achieved by three patients, of whom one had hepatocellular carcinoma and two had cutaneous melanoma. General study results and limits: Compared with others, partial responders at 0.1-3.0 mg/kg displayed clonal expansion among the lowest. Also showing low normalized T-cell clonal expansion were some of the nonresponders.

Points on this clone: Its antigen remains unidentified.

The protocol was immunoSEQ multiplex PCR, while the TCRdb copy is restricted to in-frame clones and leaves out a portion. Of approximately 60,000 clones listed, roughly 87% are singletons. This CDR3 is 17 amino acids long. The V end was cut by 1 base, the J end by 5 bases, with 19 bases between. Per germline, CDR1 SGHDN and CDR2 FVKESK. This sequence originates from an adult with an advanced solid tumor such as melanoma, head and neck, liver or kidney cancer. This chain connects TRBV14 to TRBJ2-3, with TRBD2 as a possible D gene (6 bases). The sample consisted of CD4+ or CD8+ T cells sorted from blood, taken in a trial of the OX40 agonist ivuxolimab. The CDR3 is CASSQVWGREIVDTQYF. The CDR3 DNA reads as TGTGCCAGCAGCCAAGTATGGGGACGGGAGATAGTAGATACGCAGTATTTT. Filled out from reference TRBV14 and TRBJ2-3, the complete variable domain reads EAGVTQFPSHSVIEKGQTVTLRCDPISGHDNLYWYRRVMGKEIKFLLHFVKESKQDESGMPNNRFLAERTGGTYSTLKVQPAELEDSGVYFCASSQVWGREIVDTQYFGPGTRLTVL.